Sequencing of this T cell receptor (beta chain) was carried out in a study of OX40 agonist ivuxolimab in advanced cancers. Study-wide findings and caveats: CD8+ T cells (on average) carried more expanded clones than CD4+ T cells.

The germline V and J ends were trimmed by 4 bases and 7 bases, with 7 bases remaining between them. The CDR3 spans 10 residues. Germline CDR1 reads SQVTM; CDR2 reads ANQGSEA. Comments on this clone: The antigen remains unidentified.

The repertoire was sequenced with immunoSEQ multiplex PCR; TCRdb's copy has only in-frame clones and lacks some. The repertoire includes 70,000 to 80,000 clones, about nine tenths of them detected once, and about 1.3% sits in the top ten. The V call is TRBV29-1, the J call TRBJ1-2, with no clear D. The TCR comes from an adult with an advanced solid tumor such as melanoma, head and neck, liver or kidney cancer. The material sequenced was CD4+ or CD8+ T cells sorted from blood, taken in a trial of the OX40 agonist ivuxolimab. CDR3: CSVVESGYTF. CDR3 DNA: TGCAGCGTTGTGGAGTCTGGCTACACCTTC.